These 24 T cell receptor beta chains originate from one sample sequenced in a study of CD8 T cells in Susac syndrome. RNA totalling about 0.5 to 1 ug underwent reverse transcription with random hexamers. TCRdb used MiXCR to reprocess the immunoSEQ multiplex PCR reads, holding one entry per CDR3 protein. The sample has 130,000 to 150,000 distinct CDR3 sequences, nearly 95% seen once. The material sequenced was CD8+ T cells from PBMCs. Every receptor here comes from a human donor in good health.

The chain recombines TRBV3-1 with TRBJ2-7; 12 nucleotides line up with TRBD2. Trimming cost V 8 bases and J 1 base; bases outside gene matches: 3. CDR3 length: 14 residues. Germline V gene data show CDR1 as LGHDT and CDR2 as YNNKEL (reference sequence). CDR3 region: CASAGTSGSYEQYF. CDR3 coding DNA: TGTGCCAGCGCTGGGACTAGCGGGTCCTACGAGCAGTACTTC.

This clonotype was seen only a few times. The chain's CDR3 is CSATGQGTVDEQYF. CDR3 DNA: TGCAGCGCAACGGGACAGGGGACTGTCGACGAGCAGTACTTC. The rearrangement links TRBV29-1 to TRBJ2-7; 10 bases fit TRBD1. The CDR3 runs to 14 residues. Germline V CDR1 and CDR2: SQVTM, ANQGSEA. V was clipped by 7 bases and J by 5 bases; unmatched bases: 11.

This clonotype appeared a single time. This chain links TRBV5-4 with TRBJ2-7; D is uncertain. CDR3 length: 13 amino acids. Looked up from germline, CDR1 is SGHNT and CDR2 is YYREEE (reference sequence). The ends were cut back, 3 bases at V and 4 bases at J, with 11 bases in the middle. CDR3 sequence (DNA): TGTGCCAGCAGCTCCCGGGTTGGGTACGAGCAGTACTTC. Translated, it gives CASSSRVGYEQYF.

The chain uses TRBV29-1 and TRBJ2-7; a weak D match, TRBD2 (6 bases). This CDR3 spans 13 amino acids. Germline loops: CDR1 SQVTM, CDR2 ANQGSEA. V shed 1 base and J shed 0 bases, with 7 bases lying between them. The CDR3 DNA reads as TGCAGCGTTGAAGGCGGGGACTCCTACGAGCAGTACTTC. Translation: CSVEGGDSYEQYF.

V is TRBV9 and J is TRBJ2-6; D remains ambiguous. V lost 2 bases and J lost 8, with 8 bases in between. The CDR3 loop spans 13 amino acids. Germline V gene sequence: CDR1 SGDLS, CDR2 YYNGEE. The CDR3 bases are TGTGCCAGCAGCGTTGACGGACCCAACGTCCTGACTTTC. Amino acid sequence: CASSVDGPNVLTF.

This chain connects TRBV9 to TRBJ2-7; D gene ambiguous. V lost 0 bases and J lost 3, with 10 bases in between. The CDR3 has 14 residues. The germline V gene encodes CDR1 SGDLS and CDR2 YYNGEE. The CDR3: CASSVAAGNYEQYF. The CDR3 coding sequence is TGTGCCAGCAGCGTAGCGGCAGGCAACTACGAGCAGTACTTC.

This chain uses TRBV27 with TRBJ2-7; D not certain. This CDR3 contains 13 residues. V lost 2 bases, J lost 2 bases, and 7 bases lay in between. Germline CDR1 MNHEY, CDR2 SMNVEV (reference sequence). CDR3: CASSLGSTYEQYF. CDR3 DNA sequence: TGTGCCAGCAGTTTAGGCAGCACCTACGAGCAGTACTTC.

J is TRBJ1-2 and V is TRBV20-1; 11 nucleotides line up with TRBD1. This CDR3 has 13 amino acids. V shed 6 bases, J shed 6 bases, and the junction held 6 bases outside the gene matches. Germline V lookup: CDR1 DFQATT, CDR2 SNEGSKA (reference sequence). The CDR3 sequence: CSAWTGGLDGYTF. DNA of the CDR3: TGCAGTGCGTGGACAGGGGGCTTGGATGGCTACACCTTC.

The chain is built from TRBV5-6 and TRBJ2-5; tentative D call: TRBD1 (5 bases). The CDR3 has 12 amino acids. The germline V gene has CDR1 SGHDT and CDR2 YYEEEE. Trimming took 3 bases from V and 5 from J, leaving 8 bases between them. In DNA, the CDR3 is TGTGCCAGCAGCTGGGGCTTGGAGACCCAGTACTTC. Protein sequence: CASSWGLETQYF.

This clonotype was seen only once. The chain is built from TRBV9 and TRBJ1-1; no clear D. The ends were cut back, 0 bases at V and 5 bases at J, with 5 bases in the middle. The CDR3 has 12 amino acids. The V gene's germline CDR1 is SGDLS and CDR2 YYNGEE. The CDR3 reads CASSVADTEAFF. Written as DNA, the CDR3 is TGTGCCAGCAGCGTAGCTGATACTGAAGCTTTCTTT.

This sequence joins TRBV6-2 or TRBV6-3 and TRBJ1-5; 10 bases fit TRBD1. This CDR3 contains 14 residues. The germline V gene has CDR1 MNHEY and CDR2 SVGEGT. Trimming cost V 6 bases and J 5 bases; bases outside gene matches: 4. CDR3 loop: CASRTGTGDQPQHF. In DNA form, the CDR3 reads TGTGCCAGCAGAACCGGGACAGGGGATCAGCCCCAGCATTTT.

The CDR3 DNA follows: TGTGCCAGCTCACCGGGGTCAGGGGGCAATGAGCAGTTCTTC. It codes for CASSPGSGGNEQFF. J is TRBJ2-1 and V is TRBV18, with TRBD1 matching over 7 bases. The V and J ends lost 3 bases and 6 bases, in that order; junction bases with no gene match: 5. Per the germline V gene, CDR1 is KGHSH and CDR2 is LQKENI. The CDR3 consists of 14 residues.

The genes are TRBV24-1 and TRBJ2-1; tentatively, D is TRBD1 or TRBD2 (5 bases each). CDR1 is KGHDR and CDR2 is SFDVKD in the germline V gene. The CDR3 runs 12 residues. The V and J ends lost 5 bases and 9 bases respectively, with 10 bases between them. The CDR3 DNA follows: TGTGCCACCAGTGCCGCAGGGACTGAGCAGTTCTTC. Protein sequence: CATSAAGTEQFF.

The chain is built from TRBV20-1 and TRBJ2-1, with D hard to call. CDR1 and CDR2 from the germline V gene are DFQATT and SNEGSKA (reference sequence). Trimming took off 0 bases at V and 3 bases at J, with 9 bases between the two ends. This CDR3 spans 14 amino acids. CDR3: CSARDLYSYNEQFF. The CDR3 DNA follows: TGCAGTGCTAGAGATTTATACAGCTACAATGAGCAGTTCTTC.

The rearrangement uses TRBV7-2 and TRBJ2-3; 7 bases map to TRBD2. This CDR3 is built from 15 residues. Unmatched junction bases numbered 7, after V lost 5 bases and J lost 2 bases. The germline V gene has CDR1 SGHTA and CDR2 FQGNSA. In DNA, the CDR3 is TGTGCCAGCAGCCTTCTAGCGGAGAACACAGATACGCAGTATTTT. This encodes CASSLLAENTDTQYF.

The sample holds one count of this clonotype. This chain links TRBV15 with TRBJ2-3; the D is unclear. The CDR3 is 14 residues long. The ends were cut back, 0 bases at V and 6 bases at J, with 10 bases in the middle. Germline V gene sequence: CDR1 LNHNV, CDR2 YYDKDF (reference sequence). CDR3 amino acids: CATSRDSLPDTQYF. The CDR3 region has the DNA TGTGCCACCAGCAGAGATAGCCTCCCGGATACGCAGTATTTT.

The J gene is TRBJ1-5, the V gene TRBV27, with a tentative D call TRBD1 (5 bases). V dropped 3 bases and J dropped 7 bases, with 10 bases sitting between them. CDR1 is MNHEY, CDR2 SMNVEV, per germline (reference sequence). This CDR3 is 13 amino acids long. The CDR3 loop is CASSLLGGQPQHF. Here the CDR3 DNA reads TGTGCCAGCAGTTTGTTGGGGGGGCAGCCCCAGCATTTT.

The chain combines TRBV27 with TRBJ2-3, with TRBD2 matching 12 bases. Looked up from germline, CDR1 is MNHEY and CDR2 is SMNVEV (reference sequence). This CDR3 is 15 amino acids long. The V gene end was trimmed by 3 bases and the J gene end by 5 bases; junction bases not matched to a gene: 3. CDR3 in amino acids: CASSLLAGGRDTQYF. The CDR3, as DNA: TGTGCCAGCAGTTTGCTAGCGGGAGGGAGAGATACGCAGTATTTT.

This clonotype was counted once. The chain couples TRBV27 to TRBJ2-1; no definite D call. CDR1 and CDR2 from the germline V gene are MNHEY and SMNVEV (reference sequence). Trimming took 5 bases from V and 8 from J, leaving 16 bases between them. The CDR3 spans 14 residues. The CDR3 sequence is CASSPLLGLYEQFF. The CDR3 DNA reads as TGTGCCAGCAGTCCTTTGCTGGGCCTCTATGAGCAGTTCTTC.

The chain combines TRBV7-9 with TRBJ2-5, with D unresolved. The CDR3 runs to 12 residues. With 2 bases removed from V and 3 bases from J, the gap between germline ends came to 4 bases. CDR1 and CDR2 (germline): SEHNR, FQNEAQ (reference sequence). The CDR3 is CASSLRKETQYF. As DNA, the CDR3 is TGTGCCAGCAGCTTACGAAAAGAGACCCAGTACTTC.

The V call is TRBV19, the J call TRBJ2-3; no firm D call. Germline V CDR1 and CDR2: LNHDA, SQIVND (reference sequence). The CDR3 has 14 residues. The V end lost 5 bases, the J end lost 4 bases, and 13 bases lay between the germline ends. DNA for the CDR3: TGTGCCAGTAGTTTGTCACTGGTTCCAGATACGCAGTATTTT. Translating gives CASSLSLVPDTQYF.

The CDR3 DNA reads TGTGCCAGCAGCCAAGATCTCCGACTAGCGGCCTACAATGAGCAGTTCTTC. Translating gives CASSQDLRLAAYNEQFF. The V and J genes are TRBV14 and TRBJ2-1, with 9 bases identical to TRBD2. The V gene's germline CDR1 is SGHDN and CDR2 FVKESK. J was trimmed by 2 bases and V by 0 bases; bases with no gene match: 5. The CDR3 contains 17 residues.

This clonotype was seen once. The gene calls are TRBV2 and TRBJ2-7; D uncertain. With 10 bases removed from V and 2 bases from J, the gap between germline ends came to 12 bases. This CDR3 has 12 amino acids. Germline CDR1 is SNHLY and CDR2 is FYNNEI. The CDR3: CATAADTYEQYF. DNA of the CDR3: TGTGCCACCGCCGCGGATACCTACGAGCAGTACTTC. The complete variable domain, with remaining parts taken from reference TRBV2 and TRBJ2-7, reads EPEVTQTPSHQVTQMGQEVILRCVPISNHLYFYWYRQILGQKVEFLVSFYNNEISEKSEIFDDQFSVERPDGSNFTLKIRSTKLEDSAMYFCATAADTYEQYFGPGTRLTVT.

The chain combines TRBV7-8 with TRBJ2-7; D remains ambiguous. CDR1 and CDR2 (germline): SGHVS, FQNEAQ. The CDR3 loop spans 16 amino acids. Trimming pared 5 bases from V and 4 bases from J, leaving 21 bases between. CDR3 nucleotides: TGTGCCAGCAGCCCTGGGCCATGGCCACATCCGTACGAGCAGTACTTC. It codes for CASSPGPWPHPYEQYF.